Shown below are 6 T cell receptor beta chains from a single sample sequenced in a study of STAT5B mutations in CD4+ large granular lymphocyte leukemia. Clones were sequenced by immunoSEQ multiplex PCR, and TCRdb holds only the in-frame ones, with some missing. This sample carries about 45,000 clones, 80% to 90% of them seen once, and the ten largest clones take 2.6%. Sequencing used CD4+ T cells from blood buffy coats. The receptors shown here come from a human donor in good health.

CDR3: CASSPGNRAEAFF. For the CDR3, the DNA is TGCGCCAGCAGCCCGGGAAATCGGGCTGAAGCTTTCTTT. J is TRBJ1-1 and V is TRBV5-1; no firm D call. CDR1 and CDR2 (germline): SGHRS, YFSETQ. This CDR3 is 13 amino acids long. The germline V and J ends were trimmed by 4 bases and 6 bases, with 13 bases remaining between them.

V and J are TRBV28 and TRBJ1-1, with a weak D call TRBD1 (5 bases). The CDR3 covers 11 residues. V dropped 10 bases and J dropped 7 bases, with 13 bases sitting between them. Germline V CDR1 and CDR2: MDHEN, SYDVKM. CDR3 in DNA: TGTGCCATTTCCGGGGCCCATGAAGCTTTCTTT. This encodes CAISGAHEAFF.

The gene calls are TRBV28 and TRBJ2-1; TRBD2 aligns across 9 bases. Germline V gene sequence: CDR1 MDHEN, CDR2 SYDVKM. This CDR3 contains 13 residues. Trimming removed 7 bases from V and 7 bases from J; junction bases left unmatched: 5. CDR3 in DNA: TGTGCCAGCATCGCGGGAGGGTTGAATGAGCAGTTCTTC. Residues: CASIAGGLNEQFF.

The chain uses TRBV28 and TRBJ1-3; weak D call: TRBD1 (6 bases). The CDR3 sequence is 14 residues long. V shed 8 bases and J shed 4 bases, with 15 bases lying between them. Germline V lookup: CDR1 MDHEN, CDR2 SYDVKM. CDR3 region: CASGPSGAGNTIYF. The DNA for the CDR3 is TGTGCCAGCGGACCGTCAGGGGCGGGAAACACCATATATTTT.

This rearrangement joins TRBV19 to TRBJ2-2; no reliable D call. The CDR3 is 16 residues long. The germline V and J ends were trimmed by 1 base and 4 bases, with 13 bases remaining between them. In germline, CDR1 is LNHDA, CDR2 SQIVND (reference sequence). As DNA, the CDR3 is TGTGCCAGTAGTATAGGTGCATTAGGTGTCACCGGGGAGCTGTTTTTT. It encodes CASSIGALGVTGELFF.

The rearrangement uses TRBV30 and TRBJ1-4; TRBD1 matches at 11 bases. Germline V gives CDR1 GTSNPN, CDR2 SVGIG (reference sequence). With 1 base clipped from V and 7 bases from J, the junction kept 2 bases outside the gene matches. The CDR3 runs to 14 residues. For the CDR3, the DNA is TGTGCCTGGAGTGCGGGGACAGGGGGTGAAAAACTGTTTTTT. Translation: CAWSAGTGGEKLFF.